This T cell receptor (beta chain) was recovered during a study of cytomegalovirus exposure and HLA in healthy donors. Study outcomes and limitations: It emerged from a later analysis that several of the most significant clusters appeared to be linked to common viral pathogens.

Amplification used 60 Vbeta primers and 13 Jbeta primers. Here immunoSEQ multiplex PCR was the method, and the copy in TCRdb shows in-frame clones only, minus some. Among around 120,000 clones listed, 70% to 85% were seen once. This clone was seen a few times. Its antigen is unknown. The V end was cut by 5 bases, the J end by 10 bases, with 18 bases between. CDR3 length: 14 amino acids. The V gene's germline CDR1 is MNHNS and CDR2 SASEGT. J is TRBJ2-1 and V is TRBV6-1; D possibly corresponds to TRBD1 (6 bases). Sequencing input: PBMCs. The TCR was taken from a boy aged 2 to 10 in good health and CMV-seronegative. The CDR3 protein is CASSPGTTPREQFF. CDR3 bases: TGTGCCAGCAGTCCCGGGACAACACCTAGGGAGCAGTTCTTC.